One sample yielded the 7 T cell receptor beta chains listed below, sequenced in a study of beta chain features in type 1 diabetes (dated 2018 in TCRdb). The library relied on the immunoSEQ multiplex PCR assay. All of the isolated RNA was reverse transcribed with the High Capacity cDNA Reverse Transcription Kit, so expressed TCRB transcripts were sequenced. TCRdb provides this immuneACCESS table in a form limited to in-frame rearrangements. Some clones are lacking; in checked studies, under half of them reflect an unresolved V gene, and why the rest are absent is not known. This sample has hundreds of thousands of clones in its table, and roughly 31% of those were observed once. The ten largest make up around 0.065% of the sample. Material for sequencing was naive CD4+ T cells from blood. In the paper's terms, the cell subset or site label means: true naive CD4+ T cells. The source is a man aged 18-30 years in good health.

The chain combines TRBV30 with TRBJ1-2, with D unresolved. The CDR3 spans 13 residues. Trimming cost V 0 bases and J 4 bases, with 9 bases left between them. Germline values: CDR1 GTSNPN, CDR2 SVGIG (reference sequence). The CDR3, as DNA: TGTGCCTGGAGTGTCGGGTATTTCTATGGCTACACCTTC. It specifies CAWSVGYFYGYTF.

The CDR3 spells CASSLDLAASDTQYF. The CDR3 region has the DNA TGTGCCAGCAGCTTGGACTTAGCGGCGTCAGATACGCAGTATTTT. The genes are TRBV7-2 and TRBJ2-3, with a tentative D call TRBD2 (6 bases). The V gene lost 3 bases and the J gene lost 4 bases, with 14 bases spanning the gap. Looked up from germline, CDR1 is SGHTA and CDR2 is FQGNSA. There are 15 residues in the CDR3.

The rearrangement uses TRBV5-1 and TRBJ2-7, with 9 bases aligning to TRBD2. This CDR3 spans 15 amino acids. Germline CDR1 reads SGHRS; CDR2 reads YFSETQ. Trimming removed 3 bases from V and 4 bases from J; junction bases left unmatched: 8. The CDR3 nucleotides are TGCGCCAGCAGCTCGATACTAGCGGGTTCTTACGAGCAGTACTTC. Translation gives CASSSILAGSYEQYF.

The chain has TRBV15 and TRBJ2-7, with unresolved D. CDR1 and CDR2 (germline): LNHNV, YYDKDF (reference sequence). Trimming took off 5 bases at V and 1 base at J, with 6 bases between the two ends. CDR3 length: 12 amino acids. CDR3 DNA: TGTGCCACCAGCCTTCGTTCCTACGAGCAGTACTTC. Protein product: CATSLRSYEQYF.

This clone was seen a handful of times. Other nucleotide sequences from this sample produce the same CDR3. The chain carries TRBV29-1 and TRBJ2-2, with 9 bases that match TRBD1. The CDR3 is 12 amino acids. The ends lost 7 bases at V and 6 bases at J; junction bases unmatched: 3. Germline CDR1 reads SQVTM; CDR2 reads ANQGSEA. The CDR3 DNA reads TGCAGCGGGGGACAGGGTCCCGGGGAGCTGTTTTTT. This encodes CSGGQGPGELFF.

The chain carries TRBV5-4 and TRBJ2-1; D perhaps matches TRBD2 (6 bases). Trimming stripped 2 bases from V and 4 bases from J, with 10 bases between. This CDR3 comprises 14 residues. Germline assignment: CDR1 SGHNT and CDR2 YYREEE (reference sequence). The CDR3 sequence is CASSLPGLYNEQFF. In nucleotides, the CDR3 is TGTGCCAGCAGCTTACCGGGACTGTACAATGAGCAGTTCTTC. Full variable domain (rest looked up from reference TRBV5-4 and TRBJ2-1): ETGVTQSPTHLIKTRGQQVTLRCSSQSGHNTVSWYQQALGQGPQFIFQYYREEENGRGNFPPRFSGLQFPNYSSELNVNALELDDSALYLCASSLPGLYNEQFFGPGTRLTVL.

A few counts support this clone. This chain links TRBV10-3 with TRBJ2-1; weak D call: TRBD2 (6 bases). The CDR3 is made up of 14 amino acids. CDR1 is ENHRY and CDR2 is SYGVKD in the germline V gene. V was cut by 0 bases and J by 9 bases, with 12 bases left in between. The CDR3 spells CAISESRERAEQFF. The CDR3 DNA sequence: TGTGCCATCAGTGAGTCCCGGGAGAGGGCTGAGCAGTTCTTC.